This TCR beta chain was observed in a study of regulatory T cells in long-lasting Graves disease. With 1 base clipped from V and 5 bases from J, the junction kept 4 bases outside the gene matches. This CDR3 spans 16 amino acids. Germline V CDR1 and CDR2: SGHTA, FQGNSA. Regarding time point: newly diagnosed GD, antithyroid drugs for less than 3 months. Following extraction of RNA from PBMCs, that RNA was used to make the TCR library. This clonotype was recorded at least ten times. Arm-PCR with iRepertoire HTBI primers amplified the CDR3 regions for these TCR beta libraries. Each CDR3 protein is one row after TCRdb ran MiXCR on the multiplex PCR reads. Found here are hundreds of thousands of distinct CDR3 sequences, 15% to 20% of them singletons; the top ten hold less than 40%.

The sequences come from peripheral blood mononuclear cells (PBMCs), collected at new diagnosis, from a patient treated with antithyroid drugs. This TCR came from a female donor with Graves disease. J is TRBJ2-3 and V is TRBV7-2; 12 bases are shared with TRBD2. The CDR3 here is CASSLGLAGGGDTQYF. The CDR3 region has the DNA TGTGCCAGCAGCTTAGGGCTAGCGGGAGGGGGAGATACGCAGTATTTT.